A selection of T cell receptor beta chains follows, all from one sample in a study of CD8+ T cells in alopecia areata. The protocol was immunoSEQ multiplex PCR, while the TCRdb copy is restricted to in-frame clones and leaves out a portion. The data contain around 15,000 clones, 60% of them singletons. Input material: skin. The receptors were gathered from a human donor with alopecia areata. Both conserved end residues are part of each CDR3. A D gene is named only where the DNA matches it firmly. Clone sizes are given selectively: once, few, many, or a class where the clone is expanded.

clone size	D gene	J gene	V gene	CDR3 length	CDR3 protein	CDR3 DNA
.	TRBD1	TRBJ2-3	TRBV19	15	CASRFTGTGDDTQYF	TGTGCCAGTAGATTTACCGGGACAGGGGACGATACGCAGTATTTT
.	.	TRBJ2-7	TRBV7-9	16	CASSLAEIGTFYEQYF	TGTGCCAGCAGCTTAGCCGAAATAGGGACCTTCTACGAGCAGTACTTC
.	.	TRBJ1-2	TRBV29-1	11	CSVEFSYGYTF	TGCAGCGTTGAATTCAGCTATGGCTACACCTTC
few	.	TRBJ2-3	TRBV9	13	CASEPEGEYTQYF	TGTGCCAGCGAACCAGAGGGCGAATATACGCAGTATTTT
few	.	TRBJ2-1	TRBV9	16	CASSPPAERSYNEQFF	TGTGCCAGCAGCCCCCCCGCAGAGCGCTCCTACAATGAGCAGTTCTTC
few	.	TRBJ2-7	TRBV7-9	15	CASSPSPPRVYEQYF	TGTGCCAGCAGCCCCTCCCCCCCAAGGGTTTACGAGCAGTACTTC
.	.	TRBJ1-1	TRBV2	10	CAIKVGSAFF	TGTGCCATCAAGGTAGGCTCGGCTTTCTTT
.	.	TRBJ2-5	TRBV14	13	CASSQDLLETQYF	TGTGCCAGCAGCCAAGATCTGCTGGAGACCCAGTACTTC
few	.	TRBJ2-7	TRBV5-6	12	CASSFANYEQYF	TGTGCCAGCAGCTTCGCCAACTACGAGCAGTACTTC
.	TRBD2	TRBJ2-1	TRBV5-1	17	CASSFGTSGIVYNEQFF	TGCGCCAGCAGCTTTGGGACTAGCGGGATCGTGTACAATGAGCAGTTCTTC
.	TRBD2	TRBJ2-7	TRBV5-1	16	CASSLSAGGGSYEQYF	TGCGCCAGCAGCTTGTCCGCGGGAGGAGGTTCCTACGAGCAGTACTTC
.	TRBD2	TRBJ2-1	TRBV7-3	15	CASSSGLAGYNEQFF	TGTGCCAGCAGCTCCGGACTAGCGGGTTACAATGAGCAGTTCTTC
.	TRBD2	TRBJ2-1	TRBV6-6	13	CASSSGRLREQFF	TGTGCCAGCAGTAGCGGGAGGCTCCGTGAGCAGTTCTTC
.	.	TRBJ2-2	TRBV2	15	CASYNPTRGVGELFF	TGTGCCTCTTATAACCCAACTAGGGGTGTCGGGGAGCTGTTTTTT
few	TRBD1	TRBJ2-7	TRBV4-1	15	CASSQLTGAVGEQYF	TGCGCCAGCAGCCAACTCACAGGGGCAGTTGGCGAGCAGTACTTC
.	.	TRBJ1-4	TRBV5-6	13	CASSETTNEKLFF	TGTGCCAGCAGCGAGACAACTAATGAAAAACTGTTTTTT
few	TRBD2	TRBJ2-1	TRBV27	14	CASRRLAGMAEQFF	TGTGCCAGCAGGAGACTAGCGGGGATGGCTGAGCAGTTCTTC
once	TRBD2	TRBJ2-7	TRBV28	13	CATGAGGPYEQYF	TGTGCCACCGGAGCGGGAGGGCCCTACGAGCAGTACTTC
few	.	TRBJ2-3	TRBV7-8	13	CAVQPGSTDTQYF	TGTGCCGTTCAGCCCGGGAGCACAGATACGCAGTATTTT
.	TRBD1	TRBJ2-7	TRBV28	13	CASKTGVAYEQYF	TGTGCCAGCAAAACAGGGGTCGCCTACGAGCAGTACTTC
.	.	TRBJ2-6	TRBV7-9	12	CAAGSGTNVLTF	TGTGCCGCGGGATCTGGTACCAACGTCCTGACTTTC
.	TRBD2	TRBJ2-3	TRBV7-3	16	CASSSLAGGPVDTQYF	TGTGCCAGCAGCTCTCTAGCGGGAGGGCCGGTAGATACGCAGTATTTT
.	.	TRBJ1-1	TRBV7-3	13	CASSYTQNTEAFF	TGTGCCAGCAGCTACACACAGAACACTGAAGCTTTCTTT